This paragraph covers one T cell receptor beta chain sequence. Germline V lookup: CDR1 SGDLS, CDR2 YYNGEE. Losses at the gene ends were 3 bases for V and 0 bases for J; bases not matched to a gene: 5. This CDR3 contains 16 residues. This record comes from a study of blood T cell repertoires in COVID-19. For the study at large: The origin of the acute and convalescent COVID-19 samples was the United States, Italy and Spain. PBMCs, B-cell-depleted T cells, or T cells were the source of the cDNA or gDNA that made up the material.

In the original analysis: Amplification of reference gene primers was used by the study to estimate nucleated cell counts. Sequenced by immunoSEQ multiplex PCR; TCRdb stores in-frame clones only, minus some. V, J and clone size derive from that table, while D and trimming were established from the DNA sequence. The sample consists of 45,000 to 55,000 clones, just over 85% of them appearing once. This TCR was recovered from a human donor in a cohort sampled during active COVID-19. This chain uses TRBV9 with TRBJ2-1; TRBD1 matches 8 bases. Sequencing used peripheral blood. CDR3 coding DNA: TGTGCCAGCAGCGGGGGACAGGCGAGCTCCTACAATGAGCAGTTCTTC. It translates to CASSGGQASSYNEQFF.